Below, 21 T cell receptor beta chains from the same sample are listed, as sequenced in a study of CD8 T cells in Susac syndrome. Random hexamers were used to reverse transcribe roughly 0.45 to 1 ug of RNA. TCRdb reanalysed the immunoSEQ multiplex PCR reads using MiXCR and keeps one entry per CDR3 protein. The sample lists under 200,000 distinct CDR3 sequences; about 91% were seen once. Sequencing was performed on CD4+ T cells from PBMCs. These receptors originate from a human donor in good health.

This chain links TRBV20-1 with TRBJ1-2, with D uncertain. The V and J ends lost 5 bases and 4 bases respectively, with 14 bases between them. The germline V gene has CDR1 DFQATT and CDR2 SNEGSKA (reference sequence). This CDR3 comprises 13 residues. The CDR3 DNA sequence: TGCAGTGCTCAAACAGCTCTCGGCTATGGCTACACCTTC. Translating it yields CSAQTALGYGYTF.

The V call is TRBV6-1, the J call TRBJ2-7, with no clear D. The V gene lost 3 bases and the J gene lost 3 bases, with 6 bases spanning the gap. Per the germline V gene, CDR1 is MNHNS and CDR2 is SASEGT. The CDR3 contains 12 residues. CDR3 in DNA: TGTGCCAGCAGTGACAGCTACTACGAGCAGTACTTC. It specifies CASSDSYYEQYF.

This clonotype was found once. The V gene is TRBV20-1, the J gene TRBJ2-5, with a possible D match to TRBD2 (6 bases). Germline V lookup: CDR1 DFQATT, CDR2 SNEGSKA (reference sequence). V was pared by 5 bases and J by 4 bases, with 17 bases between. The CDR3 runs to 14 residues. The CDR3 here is CSAPDYYGGETQYF. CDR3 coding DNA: TGCAGTGCTCCGGACTACTACGGGGGAGAGACCCAGTACTTC.

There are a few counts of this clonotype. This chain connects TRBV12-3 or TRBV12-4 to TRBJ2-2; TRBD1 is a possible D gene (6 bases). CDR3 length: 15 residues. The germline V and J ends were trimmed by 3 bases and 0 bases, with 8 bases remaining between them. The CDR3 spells CASSLTGANTGELFF. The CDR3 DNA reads TGTGCCAGCAGTTTGACAGGAGCGAACACCGGGGAGCTGTTTTTT.

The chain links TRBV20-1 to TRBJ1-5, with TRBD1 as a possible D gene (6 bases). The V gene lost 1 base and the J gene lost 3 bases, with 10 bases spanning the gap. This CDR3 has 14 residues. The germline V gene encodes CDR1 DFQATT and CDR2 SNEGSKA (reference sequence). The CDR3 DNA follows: TGCAGTGCTAGAGCGGGGGCGAACAATCAGCCCCAGCATTTT. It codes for CSARAGANNQPQHF.

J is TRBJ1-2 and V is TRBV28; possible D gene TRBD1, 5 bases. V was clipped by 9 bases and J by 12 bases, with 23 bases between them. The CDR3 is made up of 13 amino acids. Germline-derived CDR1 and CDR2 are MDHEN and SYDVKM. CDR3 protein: CASSSGQGWQNTF. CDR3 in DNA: TGTGCCAGTTCCTCAGGCCAGGGATGGCAAAACACCTTC.

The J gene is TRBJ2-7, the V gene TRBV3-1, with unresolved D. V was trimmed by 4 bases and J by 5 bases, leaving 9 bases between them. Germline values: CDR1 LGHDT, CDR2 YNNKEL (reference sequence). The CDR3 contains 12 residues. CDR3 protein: CASSRYTDEQYF. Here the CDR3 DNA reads TGTGCCAGCAGCCGATATACGGACGAGCAGTACTTC.

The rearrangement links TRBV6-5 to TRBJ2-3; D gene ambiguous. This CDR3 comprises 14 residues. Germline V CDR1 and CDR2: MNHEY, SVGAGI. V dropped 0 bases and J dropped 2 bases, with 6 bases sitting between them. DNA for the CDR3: TGTGCCAGCAGTTACTCGGGGATCACAGATACGCAGTATTTT. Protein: CASSYSGITDTQYF.

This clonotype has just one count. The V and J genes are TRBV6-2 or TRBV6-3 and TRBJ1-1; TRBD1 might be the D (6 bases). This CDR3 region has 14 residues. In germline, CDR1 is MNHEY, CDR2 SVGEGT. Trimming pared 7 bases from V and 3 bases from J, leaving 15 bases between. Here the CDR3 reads CASKSPRGHTEAFF. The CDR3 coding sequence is TGTGCCAGCAAATCGCCGCGGGGGCACACTGAAGCTTTCTTT.

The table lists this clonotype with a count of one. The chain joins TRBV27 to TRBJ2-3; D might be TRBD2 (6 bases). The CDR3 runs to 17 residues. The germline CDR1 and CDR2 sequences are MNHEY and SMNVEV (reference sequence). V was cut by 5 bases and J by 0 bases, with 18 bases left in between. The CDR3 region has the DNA TGTGCCAGCAGTCCCCTCGCGCGGGGCGCGAGCACAGATACGCAGTATTTT. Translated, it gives CASSPLARGASTDTQYF.

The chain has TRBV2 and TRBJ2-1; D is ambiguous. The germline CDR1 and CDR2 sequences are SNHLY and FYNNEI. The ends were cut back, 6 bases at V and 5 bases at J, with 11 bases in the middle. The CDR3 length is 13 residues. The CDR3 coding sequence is TGTGCCAGCAGAGCAGGACCAAACAATGAGCAGTTCTTC. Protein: CASRAGPNNEQFF.

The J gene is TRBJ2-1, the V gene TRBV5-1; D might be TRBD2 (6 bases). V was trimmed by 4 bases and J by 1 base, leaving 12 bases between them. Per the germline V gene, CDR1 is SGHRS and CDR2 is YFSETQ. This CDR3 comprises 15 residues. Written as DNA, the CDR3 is TGCGCCAGCAGCCACCGGGACTCTTCCTACAATGAGCAGTTCTTC. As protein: CASSHRDSSYNEQFF. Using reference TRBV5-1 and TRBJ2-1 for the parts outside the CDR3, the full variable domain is KAGVTQTPRYLIKTRGQQVTLSCSPISGHRSVSWYQQTPGQGLQFLFEYFSETQRNKGNFPGRFSGRQFSNSRSEMNVSTLELGDSALYLCASSHRDSSYNEQFFGPGTRLTVL.

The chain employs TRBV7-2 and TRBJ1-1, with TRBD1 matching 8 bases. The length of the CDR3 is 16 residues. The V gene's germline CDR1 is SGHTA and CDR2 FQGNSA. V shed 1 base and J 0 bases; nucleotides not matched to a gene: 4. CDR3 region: CASSLVGQAMNTEAFF. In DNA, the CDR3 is TGTGCCAGCAGCTTAGTGGGACAGGCTATGAACACTGAAGCTTTCTTT.

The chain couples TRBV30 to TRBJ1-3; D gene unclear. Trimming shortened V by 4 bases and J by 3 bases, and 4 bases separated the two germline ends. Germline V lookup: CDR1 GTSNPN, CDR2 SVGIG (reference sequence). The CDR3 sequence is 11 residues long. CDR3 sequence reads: CAWNRGNTIYF. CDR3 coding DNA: TGTGCCTGGAACCGTGGAAACACCATATATTTT. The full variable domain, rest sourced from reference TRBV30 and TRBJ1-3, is SQTIHQWPATLVQPVGSPLSLECTVEGTSNPNLYWYRQAAGRGLQLLFYSVGIGQISSEVPQNLSASRPQDRQFILSSKKLLLSDSGFYLCAWNRGNTIYFGEGSWLTVV.

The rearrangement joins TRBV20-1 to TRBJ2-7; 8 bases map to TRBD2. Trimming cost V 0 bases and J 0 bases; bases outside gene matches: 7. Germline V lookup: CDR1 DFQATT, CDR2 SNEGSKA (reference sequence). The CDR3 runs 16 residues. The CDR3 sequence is CSARDSSGSSSYEQYF. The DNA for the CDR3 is TGCAGTGCTAGAGATTCAAGCGGGAGTAGCTCCTACGAGCAGTACTTC.

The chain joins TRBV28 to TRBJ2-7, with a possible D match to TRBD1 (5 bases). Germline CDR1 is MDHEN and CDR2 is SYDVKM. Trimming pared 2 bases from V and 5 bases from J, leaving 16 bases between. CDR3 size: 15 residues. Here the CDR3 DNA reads TGTGCCAGCAGTTTAAGGGGAACAGCCGTCCACGAGCAGTACTTC. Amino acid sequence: CASSLRGTAVHEQYF.

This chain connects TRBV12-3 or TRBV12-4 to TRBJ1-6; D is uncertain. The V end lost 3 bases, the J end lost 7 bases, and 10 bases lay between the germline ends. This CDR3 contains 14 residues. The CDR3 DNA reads TGTGCCAGCAGTTTTGAGGCAGACAATTCACCCCTCCACTTT. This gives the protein CASSFEADNSPLHF.

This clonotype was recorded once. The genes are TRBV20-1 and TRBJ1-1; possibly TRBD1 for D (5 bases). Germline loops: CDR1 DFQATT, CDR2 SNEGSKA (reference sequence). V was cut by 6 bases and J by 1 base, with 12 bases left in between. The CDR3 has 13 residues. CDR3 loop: CSAQTDRNTEAFF. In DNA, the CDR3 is TGCAGTGCGCAGACCGACAGGAACACTGAAGCTTTCTTT.

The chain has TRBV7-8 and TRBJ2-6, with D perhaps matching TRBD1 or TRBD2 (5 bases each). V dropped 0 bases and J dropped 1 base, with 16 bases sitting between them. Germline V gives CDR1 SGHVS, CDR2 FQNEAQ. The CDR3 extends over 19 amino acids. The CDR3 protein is CASSLAPGRSSSGANVLTF. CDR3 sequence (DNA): TGTGCCAGCAGCTTAGCGCCGGGACGGTCCTCTTCTGGGGCCAACGTCCTGACTTTC.

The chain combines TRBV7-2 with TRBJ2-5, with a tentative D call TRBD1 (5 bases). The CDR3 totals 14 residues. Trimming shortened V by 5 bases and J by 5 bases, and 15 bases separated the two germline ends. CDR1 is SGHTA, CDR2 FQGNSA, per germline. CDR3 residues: CASSPPGMGETQYF. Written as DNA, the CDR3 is TGTGCCAGCAGCCCCCCAGGGATGGGTGAGACCCAGTACTTC.

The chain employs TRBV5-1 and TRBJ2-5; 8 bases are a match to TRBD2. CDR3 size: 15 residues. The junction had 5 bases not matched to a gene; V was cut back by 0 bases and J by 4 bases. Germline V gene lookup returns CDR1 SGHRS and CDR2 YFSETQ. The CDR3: CASSLGAGALETQYF. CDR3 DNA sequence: TGCGCCAGCAGCTTGGGAGCGGGAGCTTTAGAGACCCAGTACTTC. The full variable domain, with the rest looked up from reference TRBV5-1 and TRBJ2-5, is KAGVTQTPRYLIKTRGQQVTLSCSPISGHRSVSWYQQTPGQGLQFLFEYFSETQRNKGNFPGRFSGRQFSNSRSEMNVSTLELGDSALYLCASSLGAGALETQYFGPGTRLLVL.